The 2 T cell receptor beta chains reported below all come from one sample, sequenced in a study of T cell changes during pregnancy in multiple sclerosis. The assay was immunoSEQ multiplex PCR, and TCRdb's table has in-frame clones only and misses some. The sample comprises roughly 55,000 clones, approximately 92% of which are singletons, and 0.15% to 0.2% rests with the top ten. The sample was CD4+ T cells from peripheral blood mononuclear cells, taken after pregnancy. The receptors were sampled from a female donor in good health, enrolled as a control in a pregnancy study.

The chain uses TRBV7-9 and TRBJ2-2; TRBD1 matches at 11 bases. The CDR3 consists of 15 residues. V shed 1 base, J shed 7 bases, and the junction held 2 bases outside the gene matches. CDR1 is SEHNR, CDR2 FQNEAQ, per germline (reference sequence). The CDR3 bases are TGTGCCAGCAGCTTAGGGACAGGGGGCGTCGGGGAGCTGTTTTTT. Encoded protein: CASSLGTGGVGELFF.

The J gene is TRBJ1-3, the V gene TRBV19; D is possibly TRBD1 (6 bases). The CDR3 has 12 residues. Germline CDR1 and CDR2: LNHDA and SQIVND (reference sequence). V lost 10 bases to trimming and J lost 4 bases, with 11 bases between them. The chain's CDR3 is CATQGSGNTIYF. The CDR3 DNA reads as TGTGCCACACAGGGCTCAGGAAACACCATATATTTT. The full variable domain, rest sourced from reference TRBV19 and TRBJ1-3, is DGGITQSPKYLFRKEGQNVTLSCEQNLNHDAMYWYRQDPGQGLRLIYYSQIVNDFQKGDIAEGYSVSREKKESFPLTVTSAQKNPTAFYLCATQGSGNTIYFGEGSWLTVV.